This T cell receptor beta chain derives from a study of T cells in localized non-small cell lung cancer. Study outcomes and limitations: With higher T cell density in blood came longer overall survival. Among the tissues sampled, uninvolved adjacent lung had the highest T cell clonality, above tumor. A median approximately 60 of the top 100 tumor clones appeared in adjacent lung.

Sequenced by immunoSEQ multiplex PCR; TCRdb stores in-frame clones only, minus some. Here the sample spans roughly 1,600 clones, 30% to 35% being singletons. V lost 0 bases and J 11 bases, leaving 14 bases between the germline ends. Germline CDR1 reads ENHRY; CDR2 reads SYGVKD. This CDR3 has 15 amino acids. A word on this clone: Its antigen is as yet unknown.

This rearrangement joins TRBV10-3 to TRBJ1-6, with a weak D call TRBD1 (6 bases). Sequencing used lung tumor tissue, obtained before any cancer treatment. The clonotype originates from a male donor older than 55 with stage III squamous cell lung carcinoma. The CDR3 region is CAISESTQGMAPLHF. The CDR3 nucleotides are TGTGCCATCAGTGAGTCCACACAGGGAATGGCACCCCTCCACTTT.